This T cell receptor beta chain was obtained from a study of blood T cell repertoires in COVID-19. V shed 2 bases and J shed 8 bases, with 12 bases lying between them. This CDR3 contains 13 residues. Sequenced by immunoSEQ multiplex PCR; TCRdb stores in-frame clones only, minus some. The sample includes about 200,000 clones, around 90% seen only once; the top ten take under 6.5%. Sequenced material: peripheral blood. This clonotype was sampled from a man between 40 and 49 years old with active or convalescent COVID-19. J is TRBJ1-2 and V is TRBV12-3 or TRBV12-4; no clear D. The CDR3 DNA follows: TGTGCCAGCAGTTTAAACACCGAGGAGGGCTACACCTTC. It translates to CASSLNTEEGYTF.